A single sample is the source of the 6 T cell receptor beta chains below, sequenced in a study of cytomegalovirus exposure and HLA in healthy donors. 60 Vbeta and 13 Jbeta primers were used in PCR. Using immunoSEQ multiplex PCR, the repertoire was profiled, and TCRdb retains in-frame clones only, with some absent. The data show roughly 84,000 clones, less than 80% seen once. Material for sequencing was PBMCs. The receptors stem from a woman aged 40-49 years in good health and CMV-seropositive.

The J gene is TRBJ2-1, the V gene TRBV13; 11 bases align to TRBD2. V was clipped by 5 bases and J by 7 bases; unmatched bases: 10. The CDR3 contains 16 residues. The V gene's germline CDR1 is PRHDT and CDR2 FYEKMQ (reference sequence). The CDR3 spells CASSETSGSESNEQFF. The CDR3 DNA is TGTGCCAGCAGCGAAACTAGCGGGAGTGAGTCTAATGAGCAGTTCTTC.

This clone was seen just once. The chain links TRBV7-9 to TRBJ1-2; 11 positions agree with TRBD1. This CDR3 contains 17 residues. The germline CDR1 and CDR2 sequences are SEHNR and FQNEAQ (reference sequence). J lost 3 bases, V lost 5 bases, and 11 bases had no gene match. DNA for the CDR3: TGTGCCAGCAGCCCAGGGACAGGGGGTGGTGTCGACTATGGCTACACCTTC. Its translation: CASSPGTGGGVDYGYTF.

The chain couples TRBV9 to TRBJ2-7; possibly TRBD2 for D (5 bases). CDR3 length: 16 residues. Germline CDR1 and CDR2: SGDLS and YYNGEE. The germline V and J ends were trimmed by 0 bases and 0 bases, with 13 bases remaining between them. CDR3 DNA: TGTGCCAGCAGCGTAGGTCCAGCGGTAAGCTCCTACGAGCAGTACTTC. Translation: CASSVGPAVSSYEQYF.

The chain employs TRBV23-1 and TRBJ1-1, with D unresolved. TRBV23-1 is identified as an open reading frame with a role that is uncertain. Trimming removed 5 bases from V and 4 bases from J, with 23 bases in between. The CDR3 extends over 17 amino acids. CDR3 DNA: TGCGCCAGCAGTTGGGAAATGAGTAGCGGTTTTCGCACTGAAGCTTTCTTT. Protein: CASSWEMSSGFRTEAFF.

V gene TRBV28 combines with J gene TRBJ2-3, with TRBD2 matching over 10 bases. The trim removed 5 bases at V and 1 base at J, leaving 0 bases unmatched. This CDR3 is built from 14 residues. Germline-derived CDR1 and CDR2 are MDHEN and SYDVKM. This CDR3 reads CASSLAGGTDTQYF. CDR3 coding DNA: TGTGCCAGCAGTCTAGCGGGAGGCACAGATACGCAGTATTTT.

V usage is TRBV7-8 and J usage is TRBJ1-2; no reliable D call. The CDR3 length is 13 residues. Between the trimmed V and J ends, which lost 5 bases and 6 bases, there was a span of 13 bases. Germline CDR1 and CDR2: SGHVS and FQNEAQ. The CDR3 DNA is TGTGCCAGCAGCAAAGTCGGGAGCAATGGCTACACCTTC. Protein product: CASSKVGSNGYTF.